The rows below give T cell receptor beta chains drawn from one sample of a study of CD8+CD57+ T cells in acquired aplastic anemia. TCRdb re-analysed the reads in MiXCR, keeping a single row per CDR3 protein. The table records 400,000 to 450,000 distinct CDR3 sequences, about 70% of them present only once. Source material: sorted CD4+, CD8+, or CD8+CD57+ T cells (not recorded which) from PBMCs. The receptors shown here come from a human donor in good health, serving as a control. Both conserved end residues are trimmed from each CDR3.

V | CDR3
TRBV3-1 | ASSQVGGSIGYT
TRBV29-1 | SVIWTGELF
TRBV5-4 | ASSLAGGGYEQY
TRBV9 | ASSLAPGFLQTQY
TRBV5-1 | ASALTGNTEAF
TRBV20-1 | SATRYYRLYEQY
TRBV29-1 | SLTRGGPSETQY
TRBV29-1 | SVEGKRPGNTEAF
TRBV12-3/TRBV12-4 | ASSFSDQPQH
TRBV10-2 | ASSPDGNSTQPQH
TRBV5-1 | ASSIDLSGSSYEQY
TRBV9 | ASSGSGTVNQQ
TRBV19 | ASSHHLDRGVETQY
TRBV9 | ASSAARLQETQY
TRBV20-1 | SARDEIRQRSYGYT
TRBV4-2 | ASSSDGTEAF
TRBV2 | ASSVGEGSPLQ
TRBV4-2 | ASGHRETGRTYEQY
TRBV7-3 | ASSLLS
TRBV7-2 | ASSVIEAS
TRBV20-1 | SAREGSYNEQF
TRBV7-8 | ASSPWDSGNEQF
TRBV19 | AISRQDSRTTYGYT
TRBV18 | ASSPAALGETQY
TRBV14 | ASSQPYERGGNPLH
TRBV9 | ASSPRPGDNSPH
TRBV7-2 | ASSLVAGTAVGNTIY
TRBV12-3/TRBV12-4 | ASSRHRRTDNSPLH
TRBV20-1 | SVRRGGGRRGYT
TRBV9 | ASSGEAGNTGELF
TRBV6-1 | ASSLLQGHEQY